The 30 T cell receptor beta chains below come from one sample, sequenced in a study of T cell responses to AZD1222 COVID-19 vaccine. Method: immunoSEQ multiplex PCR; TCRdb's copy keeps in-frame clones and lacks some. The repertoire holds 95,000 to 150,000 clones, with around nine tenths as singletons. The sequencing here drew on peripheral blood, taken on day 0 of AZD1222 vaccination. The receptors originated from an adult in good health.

The CDR3 nucleotides read TGCGCCAGCAAACCGGGACACAGCACAGATACGCAGTATTTT. Protein: CASKPGHSTDTQYF. The chain employs TRBV10-2 and TRBJ2-3, with D possibly TRBD1 on 6 matching bases. CDR1 is WSHSY and CDR2 is SAAADI in the germline V gene. The CDR3 length is 14 residues. The V gene lost 7 bases and the J gene lost 0 bases, with 11 bases spanning the gap.

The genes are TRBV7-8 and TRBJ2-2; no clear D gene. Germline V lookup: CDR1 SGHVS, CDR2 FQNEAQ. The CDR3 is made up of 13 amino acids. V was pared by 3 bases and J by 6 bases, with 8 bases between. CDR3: CASSLGRAGELFF. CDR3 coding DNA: TGTGCCAGCAGCTTGGGAAGGGCCGGGGAGCTGTTTTTT.

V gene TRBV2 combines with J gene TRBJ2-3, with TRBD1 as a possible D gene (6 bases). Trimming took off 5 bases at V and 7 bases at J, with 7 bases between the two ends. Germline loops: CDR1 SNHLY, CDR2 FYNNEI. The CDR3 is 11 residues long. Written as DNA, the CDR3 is TGTGCCAGCAGTACAGGGAATACGCAGTATTTT. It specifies CASSTGNTQYF.

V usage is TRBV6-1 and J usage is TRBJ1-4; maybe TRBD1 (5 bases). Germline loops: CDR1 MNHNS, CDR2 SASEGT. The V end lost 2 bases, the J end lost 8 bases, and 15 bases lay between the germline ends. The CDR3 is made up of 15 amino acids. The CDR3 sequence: CASSESRGWGEKLFF. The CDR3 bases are TGTGCCAGCAGTGAATCTCGGGGGTGGGGAGAAAAACTGTTTTTT.

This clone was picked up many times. The CDR3 DNA is TGTGCCAGCAGTTTCTTCCGGACAGCTGATAATAATTCACCCCTCCACTTT. It yields the protein CASSFFRTADNNSPLHF. The chain employs TRBV27 and TRBJ1-6; D possibly corresponds to TRBD1 (6 bases). Germline CDR1 and CDR2: MNHEY and SMNVEV (reference sequence). Trimming cost V 3 bases and J 5 bases, with 17 bases left between them. CDR3 length: 17 amino acids.

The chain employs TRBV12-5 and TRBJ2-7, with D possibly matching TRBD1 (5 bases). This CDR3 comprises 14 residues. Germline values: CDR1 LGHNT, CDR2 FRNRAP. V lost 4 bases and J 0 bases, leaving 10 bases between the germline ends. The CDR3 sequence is CASGSRESSYEQYF. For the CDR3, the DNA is TGTGCTAGTGGTTCCAGGGAAAGCTCCTACGAGCAGTACTTC.

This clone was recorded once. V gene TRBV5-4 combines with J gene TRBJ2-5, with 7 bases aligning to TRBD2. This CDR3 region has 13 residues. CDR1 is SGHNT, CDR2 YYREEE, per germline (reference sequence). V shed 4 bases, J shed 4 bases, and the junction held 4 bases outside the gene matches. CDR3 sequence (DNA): TGTGCCAGCAGCCTGGGGGGGGGAGAGACCCAGTACTTC. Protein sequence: CASSLGGGETQYF.

CDR3 sequence (DNA): TGTGCCAGCAGAAGAAGAGGCAGGGGCTACGAGCAGTACTTC. It specifies CASRRRGRGYEQYF. The chain links TRBV28 to TRBJ2-7; D might be TRBD1 (6 bases). Germline CDR1 reads MDHEN; CDR2 reads SYDVKM. This CDR3 comprises 14 residues. The V end lost 6 bases, the J end lost 3 bases, and 15 bases lay between the germline ends.

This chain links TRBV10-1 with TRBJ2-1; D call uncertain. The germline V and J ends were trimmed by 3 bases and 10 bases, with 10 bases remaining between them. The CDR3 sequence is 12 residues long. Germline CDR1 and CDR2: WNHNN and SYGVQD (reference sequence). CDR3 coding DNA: TGCGCCAGCAGTGATTCTGAAGAGGAGCAGTTCTTC. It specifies CASSDSEEEQFF.

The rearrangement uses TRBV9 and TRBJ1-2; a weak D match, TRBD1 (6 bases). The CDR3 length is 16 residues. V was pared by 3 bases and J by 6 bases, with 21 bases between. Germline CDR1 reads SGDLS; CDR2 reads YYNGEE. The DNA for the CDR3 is TGTGCCAGCAGCGCGAGCCTCTTGGGAGGGGGTAATGGCTACACCTTC. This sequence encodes CASSASLLGGGNGYTF.

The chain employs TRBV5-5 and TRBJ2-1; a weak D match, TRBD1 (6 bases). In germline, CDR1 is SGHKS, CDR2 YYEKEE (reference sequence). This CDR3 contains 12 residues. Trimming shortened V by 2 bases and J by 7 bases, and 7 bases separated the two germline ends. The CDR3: CASSFTGNEQFF. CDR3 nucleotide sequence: TGTGCCAGCAGCTTTACAGGGAATGAGCAGTTCTTC.

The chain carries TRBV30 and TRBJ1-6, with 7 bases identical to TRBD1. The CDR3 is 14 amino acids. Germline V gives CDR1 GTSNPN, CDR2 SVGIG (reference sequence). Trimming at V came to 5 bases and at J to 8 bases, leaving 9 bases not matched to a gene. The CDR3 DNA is TGTGCCTGGTTCCAGACAGGGATCGATTCACCCCTCCACTTT. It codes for CAWFQTGIDSPLHF.

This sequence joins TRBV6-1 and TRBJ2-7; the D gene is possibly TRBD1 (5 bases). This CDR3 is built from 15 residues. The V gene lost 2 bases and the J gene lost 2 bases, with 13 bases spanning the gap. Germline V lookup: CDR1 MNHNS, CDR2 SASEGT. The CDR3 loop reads CASSELGPGPYEQYF. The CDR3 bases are TGTGCCAGCAGTGAACTCGGGCCAGGGCCCTACGAGCAGTACTTC.

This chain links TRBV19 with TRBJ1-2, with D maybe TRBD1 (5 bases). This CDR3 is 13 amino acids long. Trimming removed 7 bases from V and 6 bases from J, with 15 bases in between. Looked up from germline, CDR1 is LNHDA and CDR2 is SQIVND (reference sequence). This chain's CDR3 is CASNWGYSDGYTF. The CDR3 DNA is TGTGCCAGTAACTGGGGGTATTCGGATGGCTACACCTTC. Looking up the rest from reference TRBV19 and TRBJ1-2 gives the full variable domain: DGGITQSPKYLFRKEGQNVTLSCEQNLNHDAMYWYRQDPGQGLRLIYYSQIVNDFQKGDIAEGYSVSREKKESFPLTVTSAQKNPTAFYLCASNWGYSDGYTFGSGTRLTVV.

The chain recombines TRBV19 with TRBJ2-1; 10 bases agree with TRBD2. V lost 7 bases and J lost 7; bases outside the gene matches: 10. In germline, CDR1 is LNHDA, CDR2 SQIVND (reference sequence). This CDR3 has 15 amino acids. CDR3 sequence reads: CASTRVVAGGNEQFF. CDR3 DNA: TGTGCCAGTACTCGCGTGGTAGCGGGAGGTAATGAGCAGTTCTTC.

In DNA, the CDR3 is TGTGCCTATACGACCACCGCGGGCACCGGGGAGCTGTTTTTT. Translating it yields CAYTTTAGTGELFF. The gene calls are TRBV30 and TRBJ2-2; tentative D call: TRBD2 (5 bases). The CDR3 is 14 residues long. Germline V gives CDR1 GTSNPN, CDR2 SVGIG (reference sequence). V lost 7 bases and J lost 4, with 16 bases in between.

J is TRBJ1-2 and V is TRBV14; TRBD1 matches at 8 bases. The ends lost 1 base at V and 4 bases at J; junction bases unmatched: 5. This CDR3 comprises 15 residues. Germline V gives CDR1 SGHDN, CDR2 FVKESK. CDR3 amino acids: CASSQGAGGLYGYTF. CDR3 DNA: TGTGCCAGCAGCCAAGGAGCAGGGGGCCTCTATGGCTACACCTTC.

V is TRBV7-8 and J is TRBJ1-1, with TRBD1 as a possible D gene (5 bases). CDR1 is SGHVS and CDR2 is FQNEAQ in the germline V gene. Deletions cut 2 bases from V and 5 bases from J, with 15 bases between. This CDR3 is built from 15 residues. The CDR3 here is CASSLSAYPGTEAFF. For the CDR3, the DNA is TGTGCCAGCAGCTTATCGGCTTACCCAGGGACTGAAGCTTTCTTT.

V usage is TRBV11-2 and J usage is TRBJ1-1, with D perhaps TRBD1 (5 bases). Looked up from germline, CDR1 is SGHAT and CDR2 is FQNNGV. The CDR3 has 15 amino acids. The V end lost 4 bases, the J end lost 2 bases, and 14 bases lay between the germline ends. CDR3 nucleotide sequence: TGTGCCAGCAGCTCCGCCTATGACAGAAACACTGAAGCTTTCTTT. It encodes CASSSAYDRNTEAFF.

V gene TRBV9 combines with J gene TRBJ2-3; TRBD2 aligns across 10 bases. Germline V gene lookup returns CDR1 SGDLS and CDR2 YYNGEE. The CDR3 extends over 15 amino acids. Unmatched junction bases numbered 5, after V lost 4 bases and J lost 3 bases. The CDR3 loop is CASSPAGGLTDTQYF. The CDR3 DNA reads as TGTGCCAGCAGCCCAGCGGGGGGGCTGACAGATACGCAGTATTTT. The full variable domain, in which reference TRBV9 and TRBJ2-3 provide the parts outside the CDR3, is DSGVTQTPKHLITATGQRVTLRCSPRSGDLSVYWYQQSLDQGLQFLIQYYNGEERAKGNILERFSAQQFPDLHSELNLSSLELGDSALYFCASSPAGGLTDTQYFGPGTRLTVL.

This CDR3 reads CASSSLRGPISSSGANVLTF. CDR3 nucleotides: TGTGCCAGCAGCTCGCTCCGGGGCCCCATTAGCTCCTCTGGGGCCAACGTCCTGACTTTC. The rearrangement links TRBV7-8 to TRBJ2-6, with D perhaps given as TRBD1 or TRBD2 (5 bases each). Germline assignment: CDR1 SGHVS and CDR2 FQNEAQ. Trimming took 4 bases from V and 0 from J, leaving 22 bases between them. The CDR3 runs to 20 residues.

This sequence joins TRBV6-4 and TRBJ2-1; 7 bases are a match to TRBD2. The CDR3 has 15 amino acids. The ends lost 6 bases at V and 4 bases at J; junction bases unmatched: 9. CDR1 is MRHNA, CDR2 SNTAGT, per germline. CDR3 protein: CASSGGTGDYNEQFF. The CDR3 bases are TGTGCCAGCAGCGGGGGGACGGGCGATTACAATGAGCAGTTCTTC.

The CDR3 here is CASDRTGNTGELFF. For the CDR3, the DNA is TGTGCCAGCGACCGGACAGGGAACACCGGGGAGCTGTTTTTT. V and J are TRBV2 and TRBJ2-2; 7 positions agree with TRBD1. Germline V gene lookup returns CDR1 SNHLY and CDR2 FYNNEI. V lost 8 bases to trimming and J lost 1 base; unmatched junction nucleotides: 4. The CDR3 runs 14 residues.

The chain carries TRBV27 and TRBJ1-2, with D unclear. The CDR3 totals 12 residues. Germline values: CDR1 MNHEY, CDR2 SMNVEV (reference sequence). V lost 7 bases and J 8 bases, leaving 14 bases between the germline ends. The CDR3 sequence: CASKGQSMGYTF. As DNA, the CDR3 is TGTGCCAGCAAAGGCCAGTCGATGGGCTACACCTTC.

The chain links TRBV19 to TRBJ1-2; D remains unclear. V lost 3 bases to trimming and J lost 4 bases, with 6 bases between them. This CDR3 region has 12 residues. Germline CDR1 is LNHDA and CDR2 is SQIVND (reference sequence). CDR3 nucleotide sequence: TGTGCCAGTAGTATGAGTGGCTATGGCTACACCTTC. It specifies CASSMSGYGYTF.

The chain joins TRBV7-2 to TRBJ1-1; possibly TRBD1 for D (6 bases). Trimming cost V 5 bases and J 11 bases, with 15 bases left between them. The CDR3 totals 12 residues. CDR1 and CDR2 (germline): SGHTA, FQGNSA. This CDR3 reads CASSPNRDWAFF. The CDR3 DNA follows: TGTGCCAGCAGCCCTAACAGGGATTGGGCTTTCTTT. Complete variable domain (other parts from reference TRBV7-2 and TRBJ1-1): GAGVSQSPSNKVTEKGKDVELRCDPISGHTALYWYRQSLGQGLEFLIYFQGNSAPDKSGLPSDRFSAERTGGSVSTLTIQRTQQEDSAVYLCASSPNRDWAFFGQGTRLTVV.

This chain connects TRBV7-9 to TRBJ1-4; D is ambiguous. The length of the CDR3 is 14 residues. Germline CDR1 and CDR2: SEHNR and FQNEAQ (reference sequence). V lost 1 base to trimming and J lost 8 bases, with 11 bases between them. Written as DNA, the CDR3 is TGTGCCAGCAGCTTAGTTTCCCGAGGAGAAAAACTGTTTTTT. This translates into CASSLVSRGEKLFF.

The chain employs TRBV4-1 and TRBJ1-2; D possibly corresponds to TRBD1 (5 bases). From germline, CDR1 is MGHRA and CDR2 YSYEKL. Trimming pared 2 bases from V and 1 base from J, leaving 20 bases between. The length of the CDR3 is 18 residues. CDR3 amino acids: CASSQPFRGRVGNYGYTF. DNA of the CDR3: TGCGCCAGCAGCCAACCCTTTAGAGGCAGGGTTGGTAACTATGGCTACACCTTC.

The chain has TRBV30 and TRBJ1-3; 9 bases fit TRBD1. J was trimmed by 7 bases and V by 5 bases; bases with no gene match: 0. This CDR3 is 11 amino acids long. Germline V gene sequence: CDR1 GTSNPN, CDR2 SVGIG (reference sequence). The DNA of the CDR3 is TGTGCCTGGGGACAGGGGAACACCATATATTTT. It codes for CAWGQGNTIYF.

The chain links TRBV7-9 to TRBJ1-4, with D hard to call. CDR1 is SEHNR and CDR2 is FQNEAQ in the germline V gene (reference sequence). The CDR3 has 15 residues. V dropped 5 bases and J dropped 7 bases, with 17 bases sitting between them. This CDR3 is CASSLPTGFSEKLFF. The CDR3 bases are TGTGCCAGCAGCCTCCCTACGGGATTTAGTGAAAAACTGTTTTTT.